Listed below are T cell receptor beta chains from one sample, sequenced in a study of beta chain features in type 1 diabetes. Sequencing used immunoSEQ multiplex PCR; TCRdb keeps in-frame clones, though not all of them. The data show some 48,000 clones, just under 45% seen once. Sequences were obtained from stem cell memory CD4+ T cells from blood. These receptors all stem from a man younger than 40 with type 1 diabetes. Both conserved end residues are part of each CDR3. D genes are given only for firm matches. Not every row has a clone size; where given, it reads once, few, many or a size class.

d_gene	abundance	v_gene	j_gene	CDR3aa	CDR3nt
-	-	TRBV6-6	TRBJ1-1	CASSPDSPKGFF	TGTGCCAGCAGTCCGGACAGTCCCAAAGGTTTCTTT
-	-	TRBV11-3	TRBJ2-5	CASSKGLDAVETQYF	TGTGCCAGCAGCAAGGGGCTAGACGCTGTAGAGACCCAGTACTTC
-	once	TRBV5-1	TRBJ2-1	CASSWLTGSAYNEQFF	TGCGCCAGCAGCTGGCTAACGGGAAGCGCCTACAATGAGCAGTTCTTC
-	once	TRBV7-9	TRBJ1-5	CASSWGQGHQPQHF	TGTGCCAGCAGCTGGGGGCAGGGTCATCAGCCCCAGCATTTT
TRBD1	-	TRBV7-2	TRBJ1-1	CASSLDRGGTEAFF	TGTGCCAGCAGCTTGGACAGGGGTGGCACTGAAGCTTTCTTT
-	once	TRBV2	TRBJ2-2	CASSPRALFANTGELFF	TGTGCCAGCAGTCCGAGGGCGCTATTCGCGAACACCGGGGAGCTGTTTTTT
TRBD1	few	TRBV5-1	TRBJ2-1	CASSEGQTRHNEQFF	TGCGCCAGCAGCGAGGGACAGACCAGGCACAATGAGCAGTTCTTC
TRBD1	-	TRBV7-2	TRBJ2-7	CASSTISGQGYEQYF	TGTGCCAGCAGCACTATATCCGGACAGGGCTACGAGCAGTACTTC
TRBD2	few	TRBV28	TRBJ2-1	CASYGLGPREGQFF	TGTGCCAGCTACGGACTAGGCCCAAGGGAAGGGCAGTTCTTC
-	few	TRBV2	TRBJ2-5	CASSAREETQYF	TGTGCCAGCAGTGCTCGGGAGGAGACCCAGTACTTC
TRBD1	-	TRBV30	TRBJ1-5	CAWRISGQGGQPQHF	TGTGCCTGGAGGATCTCGGGACAGGGTGGTCAGCCCCAGCATTTT
-	few	TRBV11-2	TRBJ2-1	CASSRFSRSYNEQFF	TGTGCCAGCAGTCGGTTCTCGCGGAGCTACAATGAGCAGTTCTTC
-	few	TRBV7-9	TRBJ2-1	CASTKTPESFNEQFF	TGTGCCAGCACCAAAACCCCGGAGTCGTTCAATGAGCAGTTCTTC
-	-	TRBV18	TRBJ1-1	CASSPPAGQNTEAFF	TGTGCCAGCTCACCACCGGCAGGGCAGAACACTGAAGCTTTCTTT
-	few	TRBV7-8	TRBJ1-1	CASSLYMNTEAFF	TGTGCCAGCAGCTTGTACATGAACACTGAAGCTTTCTTT
-	-	TRBV25-1	TRBJ1-1	CASSVQANTEAFF	TGTGCCAGCAGTGTCCAAGCGAATACTGAAGCTTTCTTT
TRBD1	-	TRBV5-1	TRBJ1-1	CASSAGTVNTEAFF	TGCGCCAGCAGCGCCGGGACAGTGAACACTGAAGCTTTCTTT
TRBD2	-	TRBV5-1	TRBJ2-1	CASSLPSGNSYNEQFF	TGCGCCAGCAGCTTGCCGAGCGGGAACTCCTACAATGAGCAGTTCTTC
TRBD1	-	TRBV19	TRBJ2-1	CASRTTGRAYNEQFF	TGTGCCAGTAGGACGACAGGGAGAGCCTACAATGAGCAGTTCTTC
-	once	TRBV7-9	TRBJ1-1	CASSLRTENTEAFF	TGTGCCAGCAGCTTAAGGACAGAGAACACTGAAGCTTTCTTT
TRBD2	-	TRBV7-2	TRBJ2-3	CASSRGGGTDTQYF	TGTGCCAGCAGCCGTGGGGGGGGCACAGATACGCAGTATTTT
-	few	TRBV29-1	TRBJ2-3	CSVPRGTGGLLAGGPDTQYF	TGCAGCGTCCCACGGGGGACAGGGGGCCTTTTAGCGGGAGGGCCAGATACGCAGTATTTT
TRBD2	-	TRBV27	TRBJ2-5	CASRPGTSGRAVGQETQYF	TGTGCCAGCAGGCCCGGGACTAGCGGGAGAGCAGTGGGCCAAGAGACCCAGTACTTC
-	-	TRBV25-1	TRBJ1-1	CASSEGQGWNTEAFF	TGTGCCAGCAGTGAAGGGCAAGGTTGGAACACTGAAGCTTTCTTT
-	-	TRBV2	TRBJ2-7	CASRRGQRSSYEQYF	TGTGCCAGCAGGCGGGGACAGAGAAGCTCCTACGAGCAGTACTTC
TRBD1	-	TRBV6-5	TRBJ2-1	CASSRDRASYNEQFF	TGTGCCAGCAGTCGGGACAGGGCTTCCTACAATGAGCAGTTCTTC
TRBD2	-	TRBV7-2	TRBJ2-1	CASSFYSGRHRNEQFF	TGTGCCAGCAGCTTCTATAGCGGGAGGCACCGCAATGAGCAGTTCTTC
TRBD2	-	TRBV28	TRBJ2-1	CASSFPGLAGEQFF	TGTGCCAGCAGTTTTCCGGGACTAGCGGGAGAGCAGTTCTTC
-	few	TRBV13	TRBJ2-3	CASSLQGQPGTDTQYF	TGTGCCAGCAGCTTACAGGGGCAACCAGGCACAGATACGCAGTATTTT
-	-	TRBV7-9	TRBJ1-5	CASSLVGGVQPQHF	TGTGCCAGCAGCTTAGTGGGGGGGGTTCAGCCCCAGCATTTT
TRBD2	-	TRBV7-3	TRBJ2-2	CASSEQPRGLAGGLHTGELFF	TGTGCCAGCAGCGAACAACCGAGGGGGCTAGCGGGAGGGCTGCACACCGGGGAGCTGTTTTTT
TRBD2	-	TRBV5-1	TRBJ2-7	CASSLAGRASYEQYF	TGCGCCAGCAGCTTGGCCGGGAGGGCCTCCTACGAGCAGTACTTC
TRBD1	-	TRBV6-6	TRBJ1-2	CASSYADRDKGYTF	TGTGCCAGCAGTTACGCGGACAGGGATAAGGGCTACACCTTC
TRBD1	-	TRBV12-5	TRBJ2-7	CASGLVLGDRGPYEQYF	TGTGCTAGTGGTTTGGTACTCGGGGACAGGGGGCCATACGAGCAGTACTTC
-	-	TRBV9	TRBJ1-2	CASSVLSGTYGGYTF	TGTGCCAGCAGCGTCTTATCCGGGACATACGGTGGCTACACCTTC
TRBD1	few	TRBV5-1	TRBJ1-1	CASSITGAEAFF	TGCGCCAGCAGCATCACAGGGGCTGAAGCTTTCTTT
-	-	TRBV7-6	TRBJ2-7	CASSLVEAQTSEQYF	TGTGCCAGCAGCTTAGTTGAGGCTCAAACGAGCGAGCAGTACTTC
TRBD2	-	TRBV5-4	TRBJ2-1	CASSLAEVSGTRQFF	TGTGCCAGCAGCTTGGCCGAAGTTAGCGGGACCCGGCAGTTCTTC
TRBD2	few	TRBV29-1	TRBJ2-7	CSVEVTSGDYEQYF	TGCAGCGTTGAAGTAACTAGCGGGGACTACGAGCAGTACTTC
-	-	TRBV6-6	TRBJ2-2	CASSYSIAGRTGELFF	TGTGCCAGCAGTTACTCGATAGCAGGGAGGACCGGGGAGCTGTTTTTT
TRBD2	-	TRBV5-4	TRBJ2-2	CASSRGGGNTGELFF	TGTGCCAGCAGCCGTGGCGGGGGGAACACCGGGGAGCTGTTTTTT
-	few	TRBV10-3	TRBJ2-7	CAISTGTPYEQYF	TGTGCCATCAGTACCGGGACACCGTACGAGCAGTACTTC
-	-	TRBV7-9	TRBJ2-7	CASSVLGGYEQYF	TGTGCCAGCAGCGTCCTTGGCGGCTACGAGCAGTACTTC
TRBD1	-	TRBV5-6	TRBJ1-5	CASSLVGGPNQPQHF	TGTGCCAGCAGCCTTGTAGGGGGCCCCAATCAGCCCCAGCATTTT
-	-	TRBV7-2	TRBJ2-7	CASSLAEEQYF	TGTGCCAGCAGCTTAGCGGAGGAGCAGTACTTC
-	-	TRBV6-5	TRBJ1-1	CASSYQGSGNTEAFF	TGTGCCAGCAGTTACCAAGGTTCGGGGAACACTGAAGCTTTCTTT
-	-	TRBV28	TRBJ1-5	CASSNWGGSRDQPQHF	TGTGCCAGCAGCAATTGGGGCGGGAGCCGAGATCAGCCCCAGCATTTT
-	-	TRBV6-1	TRBJ2-7	CASSRTTGHSYEQYF	TGTGCCAGCAGTCGAACGACAGGACATTCCTACGAGCAGTACTTC
-	-	TRBV6-6	TRBJ1-1	CASTLRSTEAFF	TGTGCCAGCACTCTCCGGAGCACTGAAGCTTTCTTT
TRBD1	-	TRBV6-6	TRBJ2-7	CASSYEGAATGYEQYF	TGTGCCAGCAGTTACGAGGGGGCCGCGACAGGCTACGAGCAGTACTTC
-	-	TRBV6-5	TRBJ1-1	CASRVPGTNTEAFF	TGTGCCAGCCGAGTCCCGGGAACGAACACTGAAGCTTTCTTT
TRBD2	-	TRBV6-1	TRBJ2-5	CASRAEPASGSTQYF	TGTGCCAGCAGGGCCGAACCAGCTAGCGGAAGTACCCAGTACTTC
-	-	TRBV15	TRBJ2-7	CATSSVTGTIAGSEQYF	TGTGCCACCAGCAGTGTCACCGGGACAATAGCGGGCTCCGAGCAGTACTTC